This T cell receptor (beta chain) comes out of a study of shared clonotypes between healthy human individuals. Overall study context: The plates for each donor numbered three CD4 naive, three CD4 memory, two CD8 naive and one CD8 memory.

This clone has a handful of counts. What it binds is not known. Study-wide points: The naive CD4 repertoires of several donors were compared, and roughly 5.1% of clonotypes were shared.

The CDR3 is 14 amino acids. The germline gives CDR1 GTSNPN, CDR2 SVGIG (reference sequence). The V and J ends lost 0 bases and 6 bases, in that order; junction bases with no gene match: 4. Generated by immunoSEQ multiplex PCR, the TCRdb table keeps only in-frame clones and is missing some. The profile shows 600,000 to 700,000 clones, 73% of them singletons. The split of CD4+ cells yielded CD45RA+ naive and CD45RA-negative memory subsets. The specimen sequenced was memory CD4+ T cells sorted from blood. This sample's subset: CD45RA-negative fraction. The chain has TRBV30 and TRBJ1-5; 8 bases map to TRBD1. The receptor comes from a woman in her thirties in good health. Written as DNA, the CDR3 is TGTGCCTGGAGTGTAACAGGGGGGCCTCAGCCCCAGCATTTT. It is translated as CAWSVTGGPQPQHF.